The 27 T cell receptor beta chains reported below all come from one sample, sequenced in a study of T cell clonality in common variable immunodeficiency. Some clones are missing from TCRdb's copy, which holds only in-frame ones; the method was immunoSEQ multiplex PCR. The data show over 40,000 clones, none appearing only once, with about 6.5% held by the ten largest. Sequenced material: peripheral blood mononuclear cells. The receptor source for this set is a person aged 18 to 75 in good health.

A remark on this clone: From the germline J gene comes the end of the CDR3, since the read stops 3 residues before it. V is TRBV2 and J is TRBJ2-7; 11 bases map to TRBD2. Trimming took 7 bases from V and 3 from J; bases not matched to a gene: 14. The length of the CDR3 is 17 residues. In germline, CDR1 is SNHLY, CDR2 FYNNEI. The CDR3 spells CASITSGGSRRSYEQYF. The CDR3 DNA, read in part, is TGTGCCAGCATTACTAGCGGGGGCTCACGAAGGAGCTACGAG. Using reference TRBV2 and TRBJ2-7 for the parts outside the CDR3, the full variable domain is EPEVTQTPSHQVTQMGQEVILRCVPISNHLYFYWYRQILGQKVEFLVSFYNNEISEKSEIFDDQFSVERPDGSNFTLKIRSTKLEDSAMYFCASITSGGSRRSYEQYFGPGTRLTVT.

As to this clone: The read terminates 3 residues ahead of where the CDR3 ends, so the germline J gene completes it. The gene calls are TRBV7-2 and TRBJ1-2; tentatively, D is TRBD1 (5 bases). This CDR3 comprises 13 residues. CDR1 is SGHTA, CDR2 FQGNSA, per germline. Here the CDR3 reads CASSFSRERDYTF. CDR3 DNA (partial): TGTGCCAGCAGCTTCTCCAGGGAACGGGAC.

In its sample, this clone was seen many times. The DNA ends 3 residues before the CDR3 does, and the rest of the CDR3 is filled in from the germline J gene. The chain is built from TRBV5-6 and TRBJ1-3; D is unclear. V lost 0 bases and J 2 bases, leaving 6 bases between the germline ends. The CDR3 length is 14 residues. From germline, CDR1 is SGHDT and CDR2 YYEEEE. The CDR3 DNA, read in part, is TGTGCCAGCAGCTTGGGAAGGGCTGGAAACACC. Residues: CASSLGRAGNT. Given in full, the CDR3 is CASSLGRAGNTIYF.

This clone was observed at least ten times. The CDR3 goes on 3 residues after the read ends, and that part is filled in from the germline J gene. Other DNA sequences in this specimen translate into the identical CDR3. The V gene is TRBV20-1, the J gene TRBJ2-3, with 12 bases matching TRBD2. Unmatched junction bases numbered 10, after V lost 4 bases and J lost 2 bases. From germline, CDR1 is DFQATT and CDR2 SNEGSKA (reference sequence). The CDR3 loop spans 17 amino acids. CDR3 DNA (partial): TGCAGTGCTACAACTAGCGGGGGGCCGCTACCCACAGATACG. This translates into CSATTSGGPLPTDT. The complete CDR3 reads CSATTSGGPLPTDTQYF.

This clone was observed many times. The read ends 3 residues early relative to the CDR3; the germline J gene fills the gap. The chain joins TRBV20-1 to TRBJ2-3; D gene ambiguous. CDR1 is DFQATT, CDR2 SNEGSKA, per germline (reference sequence). The CDR3 consists of 14 residues. Trimming pared 0 bases from V and 0 bases from J, leaving 7 bases between. CDR3 DNA (partial): TGCAGTGCTAGAGATAGCCAAAGCACAGATACG. This codes for CSARDSQSTDT. The full CDR3 is CSARDSQSTDTQYF.

The table lists this clone with many counts. Read data end 3 residues before the CDR3 end; the end is taken from the germline J gene. The chain combines TRBV6-2 or TRBV6-3 with TRBJ2-7; TRBD2 matches at 13 bases. The CDR3 is 15 residues long. V lost 5 bases, J lost 4 bases, and 5 bases stayed unmatched. The germline CDR1 and CDR2 sequences are MNHEY and SVGEGT. Partial CDR3 DNA: TGTGCCAGCAGTGCGGGACTAGCGGGGAGTTACGAG. This encodes CASSAGLAGSYE. In full, the CDR3 is CASSAGLAGSYEQYF.

In this sample, this clone turned up many times. The CDR3 is cut off 3 residues early in the read; its end comes from the germline J gene. The V gene is TRBV6-4, the J gene TRBJ2-2, with a weak D call TRBD1 (6 bases). V was trimmed by 8 bases and J by 6 bases, leaving 10 bases between them. Per germline, CDR1 MRHNA and CDR2 SNTAGT. The CDR3 spans 12 residues. The CDR3 reads CASQGLAGELFF. The CDR3 DNA, read in part, is TGTGCCAGCCAGGGGTTAGCCGGGGAG.

This clone was counted ten times or more. The missing CDR3 end, 3 residues past where the read stops, is filled in from the germline J gene. V is TRBV10-3 and J is TRBJ1-4; D may be TRBD1 (6 bases). The germline V and J ends were trimmed by 8 bases and 7 bases, with 23 bases remaining between them. Germline CDR1 reads ENHRY; CDR2 reads SYGVKD. The CDR3 totals 16 residues. CDR3 DNA (partial): TGTGCCATCTCGGAGGCGGAGTTTATGGGGGCTGAAAAA. Protein: CAISEAEFMGAEK. The full CDR3 protein is CAISEAEFMGAEKLFF.

This clone was recorded at least ten times. Read data end 3 residues before the CDR3 end; the end is taken from the germline J gene. The gene calls are TRBV29-1 and TRBJ2-1; 10 bases map to TRBD2. CDR1 SQVTM and CDR2 ANQGSEA come from the germline V gene. This CDR3 spans 15 amino acids. V dropped 6 bases and J dropped 3; count of bases not matched to a gene: 8. CDR3 in amino acids: CSVDQAGGRYNEQFF. The part of the CDR3 DNA that was read is TGCAGCGTGGACCAAGCGGGGGGGCGCTACAATGAG.

This clone came up many times. The DNA ends 3 residues before the CDR3 does, and the rest of the CDR3 is filled in from the germline J gene. The chain has TRBV2 and TRBJ1-6; D gene ambiguous. Per germline, CDR1 SNHLY and CDR2 FYNNEI. The CDR3 is made up of 16 amino acids. Trimming removed 1 base at V and 9 bases at J, with 16 bases between. CDR3 DNA, as far as it was read: TGTGCCAGCAGTGAAGATAGTCCCGGGTCTCGTTCACCC. Protein: CASSEDSPGSRSP. The whole CDR3 protein reads CASSEDSPGSRSPLHF.

There are many counts of this clone. The sequence runs out 3 residues before the end of the CDR3; the remainder is reconstructed from the germline J gene. The chain has TRBV20-1 and TRBJ2-3; no reliable D call. In germline, CDR1 is DFQATT, CDR2 SNEGSKA (reference sequence). This CDR3 spans 10 amino acids. The CDR3: CGYWLDTQYF. The part of the CDR3 DNA that was read is TGCGGTTACTGGTTAGATACG.

This clone was counted only a few times. The DNA ends 3 residues before the CDR3 does, and the rest of the CDR3 is filled in from the germline J gene. The chain joins TRBV2 to TRBJ1-1; maybe TRBD1 (6 bases). The germline CDR1 and CDR2 sequences are SNHLY and FYNNEI. The CDR3 runs to 14 residues. The CDR3 sequence: CASSGGTGLGGAFF. The sequenced CDR3 bases are TGTGCCAGCAGTGGAGGCACAGGGCTGGGTGGA.

This clone appeared many times. With the read ending 3 residues before the CDR3 end, the germline J gene is used to fill in that end. The chain uses TRBV4-2 and TRBJ2-7; weak D call: TRBD1 (5 bases). Per germline, CDR1 LGHNA and CDR2 YNFKEQ. V shed 0 bases and J shed 0 bases, with 9 bases lying between them. The CDR3 has 15 residues. CDR3 loop: CASSQDQGGSYEQYF. CDR3 DNA, as far as it was read: TGTGCCAGCAGCCAAGATCAGGGCGGCTCCTACGAG.

In the case of this clone: The CDR3 end lies 3 residues beyond the end of the read and is filled in from the germline J gene. The genes are TRBV30 and TRBJ2-4; D perhaps matches TRBD1 (6 bases). The germline V gene encodes CDR1 GTSNPN and CDR2 SVGIG (reference sequence). The CDR3 sequence is 13 residues long. The CDR3: CAWSVGGGYGQYF. The sequenced CDR3 bases are TGTGCCTGGAGTGTAGGGGGTGGCTATGGT.

The table lists this clone with many counts. Read sequence stops 3 residues before the CDR3 end, and the germline J gene provides the missing end. This rearrangement joins TRBV19 to TRBJ2-5; 9 nucleotides agree with TRBD1. The CDR3 has 13 amino acids. V was clipped by 5 bases and J by 3 bases; unmatched bases: 1. CDR1 is LNHDA, CDR2 SQIVND, per germline (reference sequence). CDR3 DNA (partial): TGTGCCAGTAGTCGGACAGGGGAAGAGACC. Translating gives CASSRTGEET. From start to end, the CDR3 is CASSRTGEETQYF. Combining the CDR3 with reference TRBV19 and TRBJ2-5 gives the whole variable domain DGGITQSPKYLFRKEGQNVTLSCEQNLNHDAMYWYRQDPGQGLRLIYYSQIVNDFQKGDIAEGYSVSREKKESFPLTVTSAQKNPTAFYLCASSRTGEETQYFGPGTRLLVL.

This clone was observed many times. Coverage ceases 3 residues before the CDR3 finishes, and the germline J gene fills in the end. The V gene is TRBV18, the J gene TRBJ2-5; D might be TRBD1 (5 bases). Trimming took off 5 bases at V and 1 base at J, with 8 bases between the two ends. Germline assignment: CDR1 KGHSH and CDR2 LQKENI. This CDR3 has 13 residues. The DNA read from the CDR3 is TGTGCCAGCTCATCGACAGTCCAAGAGACC. Protein product: CASSSTVQET. The CDR3 as a whole reads CASSSTVQETQYF.

This clone was seen repeatedly, ten times or more. The read terminates 3 residues before the CDR3 end, so the remaining end is supplied by the germline J gene. The V and J genes are TRBV10-2 and TRBJ2-3, with a possible D match to TRBD2 (6 bases). The germline V gene encodes CDR1 WSHSY and CDR2 SAAADI. CDR3 size: 15 residues. With 0 bases removed from V and 2 bases from J, the gap between germline ends came to 9 bases. The CDR3 bases that were read are TGCGCCAGCAGTGAGTCCCGGGACTCCACAGATACG. Residues: CASSESRDSTDT. The CDR3 in its entirety is CASSESRDSTDTQYF.

This clone was recorded many times. The CDR3 DNA, read in part, is TGCGCCAGCAGCCAACAAAGGGGGACAGGGAGACATGTTGGC. It yields the protein CASSQQRGTGRHVG. The entire CDR3 is CASSQQRGTGRHVGYTF. The chain links TRBV4-1 to TRBJ1-2; TRBD1 aligns across 9 bases. From the germline J gene comes the end of the CDR3, since the read stops 3 residues before it. There are 17 residues in the CDR3. Germline CDR1 reads MGHRA; CDR2 reads YSYEKL. V lost 2 bases, J lost 7 bases, and 14 bases stayed unmatched.

This clone was observed a handful of times. The read comes to an end 3 residues before the CDR3 does, leaving the germline J gene to fill in the end. This chain uses TRBV2 with TRBJ2-5; D is possibly TRBD2 (7 bases). This CDR3 comprises 15 residues. Germline loops: CDR1 SNHLY, CDR2 FYNNEI. This CDR3 is CASSERGGGTDTQYF. The CDR3 DNA, read in part, is TGTGCCAGCAGTGAGAGGGGGGGCGGCACAGATACC.

This clone was observed many times. The read ends 3 residues before the CDR3 terminus; that terminus is restored from the germline J gene. The genes are TRBV2 and TRBJ2-3; TRBD1 agrees at 8 bases. The CDR3 contains 17 residues. J gave up 0 bases and V 5 bases, and 10 bases lay outside the gene matches. In germline, CDR1 is SNHLY, CDR2 FYNNEI. Here the CDR3 reads CASSPRQGKWSTDTQYF. CDR3 DNA (partial): TGTGCCAGCAGTCCGAGACAGGGGAAATGGAGCACAGATACG.

In this sample, this clone turned up many times. The read comes to an end 3 residues before the CDR3 does, leaving the germline J gene to fill in the end. The V call is TRBV11-2, the J call TRBJ2-3; 7 bases fit TRBD2. The CDR3 runs to 15 residues. CDR1 and CDR2 (germline): SGHAT, FQNNGV. Partial CDR3 DNA: TGTGCCAGCAGCTTATGGGGGGGAGTAGGTCAGCCG. Protein sequence: CASSLWGGVGQP. The entire CDR3 protein reads CASSLWGGVGQPQYF.

This clone was counted ten times or more. CDR3 sequence: CSARDPTGGWNYGYTF. The DNA read from the CDR3 is TGCAGTGCTAGAGACCCGACAGGGGGCTGGAACTATGGC. The chain links TRBV20-1 to TRBJ1-2, with 10 bases fitting TRBD1. The read halts 3 residues ahead of the CDR3 end, with the missing end drawn from the germline J gene. Germline CDR1 and CDR2: DFQATT and SNEGSKA (reference sequence). Trimming at V came to 0 bases and at J to 2 bases, leaving 6 bases not matched to a gene. The CDR3 contains 16 residues.

For this clone: From the germline J gene comes the end of the CDR3, since the read stops 3 residues before it. V gene TRBV6-2 or TRBV6-3 combines with J gene TRBJ2-1; no reliable D call. Germline loops: CDR1 MNHEY, CDR2 SVGEGT. The CDR3 consists of 15 residues. Trimming shortened V by 2 bases and J by 2 bases, and 10 bases separated the two germline ends. CDR3 region: CASSYRRRAYNEQFF. The part of the CDR3 DNA that was read is TGTGCCAGCAGTTACCGGCGAAGGGCCTACAATGAG.

This clone came up a few times. At one boundary the junction diverges from the germline segment, which might be a read error. The CDR3 is cut off 3 residues early in the read; its end comes from the germline J gene. The V gene is TRBV7-9, the J gene TRBJ2-2; 7 bases are shared with TRBD1. CDR3 length: 15 residues. From germline, CDR1 is SEHNR and CDR2 FQNEAQ (reference sequence). The CDR3 here is CSSSFPGTVVEKLFF. Partial CDR3 DNA: TGTTCCAGCAGCTTTCCCGGGACAGTTGTAGAAAAG.

This clone was found many times. The CDR3 end lies 3 residues beyond the end of the read and is filled in from the germline J gene. The J gene is TRBJ2-3, the V gene TRBV29-1; D is possibly TRBD1 (6 bases). Germline CDR1 and CDR2: SQVTM and ANQGSEA. CDR3 length: 12 residues. CDR3 region: CSVLRAGETQYF. CDR3 bases read: TGCAGCGTTCTTCGGGCAGGGGAGACG.

At least ten counts were recorded for this clone. The read gets to within 3 residues of the CDR3 end, and the germline J gene fills in the rest. J is TRBJ2-7 and V is TRBV11-2; 8 nucleotides match TRBD1. The CDR3 sequence is 13 residues long. Germline V CDR1 and CDR2: SGHAT, FQNNGV. The V and J ends lost 5 bases and 6 bases, in that order; junction bases with no gene match: 6. The CDR3 sequence: CASSTGQGGEQYF. CDR3 bases read: TGTGCCAGCAGCACTGGACAGGGTGGCGAG.

This clone was detected ten times or more. CDR3 sequence reads: CASRTQGAKGGYTF. The CDR3 DNA, read in part, is TGTGCCAGCAGGACTCAGGGGGCCAAGGGAGGC. V and J are TRBV7-9 and TRBJ1-2; TRBD1 agrees at 8 bases. The read stops 3 residues short of the end of the CDR3; the missing end is completed from the germline J gene. The germline gives CDR1 SEHNR, CDR2 FQNEAQ (reference sequence). The CDR3 is made up of 14 amino acids. Together with reference TRBV7-9 and TRBJ1-2, the CDR3 gives the full variable domain: DTGVSQNPRHKITKRGQNVTFRCDPISEHNRLYWYRQTLGQGPEFLTYFQNEAQLEKSRLLSDRFSAERPKGSFSTLEIQRTEQGDSAMYLCASRTQGAKGGYTFGSGTRLTVV.